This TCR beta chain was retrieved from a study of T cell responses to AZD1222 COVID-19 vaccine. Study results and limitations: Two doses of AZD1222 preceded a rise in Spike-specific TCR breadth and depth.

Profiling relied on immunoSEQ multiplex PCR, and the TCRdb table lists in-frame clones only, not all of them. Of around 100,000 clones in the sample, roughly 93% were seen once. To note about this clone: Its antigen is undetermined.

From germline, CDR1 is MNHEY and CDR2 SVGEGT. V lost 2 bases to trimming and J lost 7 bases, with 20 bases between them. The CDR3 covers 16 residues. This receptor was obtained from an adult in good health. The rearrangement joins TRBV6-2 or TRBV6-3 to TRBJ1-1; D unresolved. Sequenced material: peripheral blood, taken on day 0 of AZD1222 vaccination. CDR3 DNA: TGTGCCAGCAGTTACAACCCCAACGATATCCGGGTTGAAGCTTTCTTT. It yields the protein CASSYNPNDIRVEAFF.